What follows describes a single T cell receptor beta chain. Produced via immunoSEQ multiplex PCR; TCRdb's table is partial and in-frame only. The sample lists 35,000 to 40,000 clones; about 88% were seen once. Germline assignment: CDR1 MDHEN and CDR2 SYDVKM. CDR3 length equals 15 residues. The trim removed 2 bases at V and 4 bases at J, leaving 2 bases unmatched. This specimen belongs to a study of sequential checkpoint blockade in melanoma. At the level of the study: Randomization was 1:1 between first-line nivolumab→ipilimumab and ipilimumab→nivolumab. Both treatment sequences were followed by maintenance nivolumab.

Regarding treatment: randomized to nivolumab then ipilimumab (arm A) or the reverse (arm B). None of the patients previously received DNA-damaging chemotherapy. Live CD3+CD8+ CD19− CD56− cells were sorted from PBMCs. Sequences were derived from CD8+ T cells sorted from blood (inferred from file names), sampled from a patient given nivolumab and ipilimumab in sequence. This rearrangement joins TRBV28 to TRBJ1-5; 10 nucleotides line up with TRBD1. The clonotype was recovered from a human donor with melanoma. The CDR3 loop is CASSLRDRGNQPQHF. In DNA, the CDR3 is TGTGCCAGCAGTTTAAGGGACAGGGGTAATCAGCCCCAGCATTTT. The full variable domain, completed using reference TRBV28 and TRBJ1-5, is DVKVTQSSRYLVKRTGEKVFLECVQDMDHENMFWYRQDPGLGLRLIYFSYDVKMKEKGDIPEGYSVSREKKERFSLILESASTNQTSMYLCASSLRDRGNQPQHFGDGTRLSIL.